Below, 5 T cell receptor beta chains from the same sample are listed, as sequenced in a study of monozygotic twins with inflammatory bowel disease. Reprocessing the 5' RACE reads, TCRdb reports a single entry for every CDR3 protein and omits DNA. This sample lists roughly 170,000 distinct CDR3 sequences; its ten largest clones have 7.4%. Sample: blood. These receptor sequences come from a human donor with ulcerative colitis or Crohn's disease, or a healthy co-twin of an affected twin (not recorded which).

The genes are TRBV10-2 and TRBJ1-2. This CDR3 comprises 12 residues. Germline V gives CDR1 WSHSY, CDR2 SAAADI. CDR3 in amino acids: CASSDGSYGYTF.

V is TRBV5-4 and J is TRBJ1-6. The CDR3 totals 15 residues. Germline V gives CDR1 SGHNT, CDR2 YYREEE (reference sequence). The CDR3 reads CASSLLGIGNSPLHF. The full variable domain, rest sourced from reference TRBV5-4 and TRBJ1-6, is ETGVTQSPTHLIKTRGQQVTLRCSSQSGHNTVSWYQQALGQGPQFIFQYYREEENGRGNFPPRFSGLQFPNYSSELNVNALELDDSALYLCASSLLGIGNSPLHFGNGTRLTVT.

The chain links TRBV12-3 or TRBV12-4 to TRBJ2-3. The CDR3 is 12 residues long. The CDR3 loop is CASSTWADTQYF.

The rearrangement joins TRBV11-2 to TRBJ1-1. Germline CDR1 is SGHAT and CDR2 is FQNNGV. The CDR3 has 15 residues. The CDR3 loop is CASSLFTGPTTEAFF.

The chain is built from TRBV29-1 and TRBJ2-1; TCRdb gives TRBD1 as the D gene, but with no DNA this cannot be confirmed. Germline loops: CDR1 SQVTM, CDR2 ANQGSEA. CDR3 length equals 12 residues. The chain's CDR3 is CSVPGSGNEQFF.